The entry that follows covers one T cell receptor beta chain sequence. These data come from a study of T cell responses to AZD1222 COVID-19 vaccine. Assay: immunoSEQ multiplex PCR; the TCRdb copy retains only in-frame clones and omits some. The sample contains over 150,000 clones, 85% to 95% of which appear only once. Germline V gives CDR1 WNHNN, CDR2 SYGVQD (reference sequence). The V gene end was trimmed by 7 bases and the J gene end by 8 bases; junction bases not matched to a gene: 9. The CDR3 totals 14 residues. Here the sequenced sample was peripheral blood, taken 28 days after the second AZD1222 dose. The TCR was taken from an adult who received the AZD1222 COVID-19 vaccine. The J gene is TRBJ2-1, the V gene TRBV10-1, with 9 bases identical to TRBD2. The CDR3 sequence is CASIIGGGADEQFF. The CDR3 nucleotides are TGCGCCAGCATAATTGGCGGGGGGGCTGATGAGCAGTTCTTC.